The clone carrying this TCR beta chain has just a few counts. Antigen: not known. The entry originates in a study of T-cell memory formation after mild COVID-19. Regarding the study as a whole: Clones shrinking from day 15 to 85 showed even CD4/CD8 mixes; later expanders tilted CD4+.

This CDR3 is 15 amino acids long. CDR1 is SGDLS, CDR2 YYNGEE, per germline. J gave up 2 bases and V 4 bases, and 6 bases lay outside the gene matches. TCRdb independently ran MiXCR on the 5' RACE reads; one entry per CDR3 protein. The repertoire holds hundreds of thousands of distinct CDR3 sequences, about 20% seen once, with around 13% in the top ten. Sequences were obtained from PBMCs or a T cell subset sorted from them (not recorded which). The sequence derives from an adult woman who had mild COVID-19 (a few samples of this study predate the infection). Cell type and time point are not known. The rearrangement joins TRBV9 to TRBJ2-7, with 10 positions matching TRBD2. The CDR3 DNA is TGTGCCAGCAGCCCGCGGACTAGCGGTCCCTACGAGCAGTACTTC. Residues: CASSPRTSGPYEQYF.